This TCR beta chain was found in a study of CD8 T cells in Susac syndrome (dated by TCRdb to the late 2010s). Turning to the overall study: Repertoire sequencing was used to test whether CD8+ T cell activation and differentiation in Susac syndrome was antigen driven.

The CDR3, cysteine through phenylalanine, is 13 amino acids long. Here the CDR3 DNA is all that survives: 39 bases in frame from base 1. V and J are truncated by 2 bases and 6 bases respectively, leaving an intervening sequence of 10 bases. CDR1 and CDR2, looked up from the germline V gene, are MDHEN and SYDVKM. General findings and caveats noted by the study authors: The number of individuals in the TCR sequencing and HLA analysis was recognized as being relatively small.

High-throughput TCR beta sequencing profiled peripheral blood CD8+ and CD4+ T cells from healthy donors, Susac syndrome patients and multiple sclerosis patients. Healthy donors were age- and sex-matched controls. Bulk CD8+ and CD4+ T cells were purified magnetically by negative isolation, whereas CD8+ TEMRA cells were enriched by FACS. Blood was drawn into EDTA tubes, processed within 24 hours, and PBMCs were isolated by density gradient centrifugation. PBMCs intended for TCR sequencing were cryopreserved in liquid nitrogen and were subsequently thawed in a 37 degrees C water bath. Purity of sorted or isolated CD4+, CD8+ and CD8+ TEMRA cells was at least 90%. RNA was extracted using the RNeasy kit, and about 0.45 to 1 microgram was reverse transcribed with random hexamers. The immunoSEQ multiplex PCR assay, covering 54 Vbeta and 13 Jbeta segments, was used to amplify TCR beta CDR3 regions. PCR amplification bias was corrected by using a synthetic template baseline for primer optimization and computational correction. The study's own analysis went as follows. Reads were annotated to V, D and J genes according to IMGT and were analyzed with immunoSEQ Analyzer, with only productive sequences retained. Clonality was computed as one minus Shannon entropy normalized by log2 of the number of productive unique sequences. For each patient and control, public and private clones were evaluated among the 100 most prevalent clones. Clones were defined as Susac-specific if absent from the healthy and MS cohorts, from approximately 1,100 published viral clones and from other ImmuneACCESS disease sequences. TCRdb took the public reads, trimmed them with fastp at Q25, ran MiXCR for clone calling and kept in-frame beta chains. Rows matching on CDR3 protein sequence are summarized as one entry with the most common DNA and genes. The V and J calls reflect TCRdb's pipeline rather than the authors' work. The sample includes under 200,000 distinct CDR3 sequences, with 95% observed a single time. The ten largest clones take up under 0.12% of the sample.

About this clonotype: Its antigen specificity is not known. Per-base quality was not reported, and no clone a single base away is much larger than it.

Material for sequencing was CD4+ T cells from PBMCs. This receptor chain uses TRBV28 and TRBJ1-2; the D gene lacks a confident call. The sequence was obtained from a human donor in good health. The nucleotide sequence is TGTGCCAGCAGTTTAGAGCAGGTCCATGGCTACACCTTC. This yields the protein CASSLEQVHGYTF.